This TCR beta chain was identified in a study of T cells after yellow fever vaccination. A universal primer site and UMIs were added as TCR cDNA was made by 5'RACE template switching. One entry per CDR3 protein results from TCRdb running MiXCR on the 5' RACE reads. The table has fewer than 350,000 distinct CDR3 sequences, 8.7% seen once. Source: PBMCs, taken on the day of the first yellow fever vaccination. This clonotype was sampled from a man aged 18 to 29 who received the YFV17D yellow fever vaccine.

The CDR3 sequence: CAWSGSGGGDTQYF. The CDR3 bases are TGTGCCTGGAGTGGGAGCGGGGGTGGAGATACGCAGTATTTT. This chain links TRBV30 with TRBJ2-3; 8 positions match TRBD2. The CDR3 sequence is 14 residues long. Trimming at V came to 1 base and at J to 5 bases, leaving 5 bases not matched to a gene. Per germline, CDR1 GTSNPN and CDR2 SVGIG (reference sequence).